This T cell receptor beta chain was captured by sequencing in a study of T cells expressing NK-cell markers. Reprocessing the 5' RACE reads, TCRdb reports a single entry for every CDR3 protein and omits DNA. The sample data list roughly 300,000 distinct CDR3 sequences. This CDR3 comprises 14 residues. Germline CDR1 and CDR2: SGHKS and YYEKEE (reference sequence). The chain uses TRBV5-5 and TRBJ2-5; TCRdb returns TRBD1, unconfirmable since there is no DNA. Sequenced sample: blood T cells: a sorted CD56 or NKG2C T cell subset, CD4+ or CD8+ T cells, or bulk PBMC T cells (not recorded which). The origin of this receptor is a woman aged 18 to 75 in good health. The CDR3 region is CASSGGPTEETQYF.